This entry is about one T cell receptor (beta chain). CD4+CD127+ cells were sorted as the conventional CD4 T cells. TCRdb's copy holds only in-frame clones and misses some; the assay was immunoSEQ multiplex PCR. The data show about 25,000 clones, 96% seen once. The source of the sample is a study of B cell selection in AIRE deficiency. The sequence was obtained from a human donor in good health. Material for sequencing was CD4+CD127+ conventional T cells sorted from PBMCs.

CDR3 in amino acids: CASSSGTGGADIQYF. DNA for the CDR3: TGCGCCAGCAGCTCGGGGACAGGGGGCGCGGACATTCAGTACTTC. This sequence joins TRBV5-1 and TRBJ2-4; 12 positions agree with TRBD1. J was trimmed by 8 bases and V by 3 bases; bases with no gene match: 6. The CDR3 sequence is 15 residues long. CDR1 and CDR2 (germline): SGHRS, YFSETQ.